This TCR beta chain derives from a study of blood T cell repertoires in COVID-19. Produced via immunoSEQ multiplex PCR; TCRdb's table is partial and in-frame only. The table has about 110,000 clones, around four fifths seen once. This clone showed up just a few times. This CDR3 is 15 amino acids long. The V gene lost 1 base and the J gene lost 8 bases, with 16 bases spanning the gap. Germline CDR1 SGHRS, CDR2 YFSETQ. This clonotype was obtained from a woman in her sixties or seventies with acute or convalescent COVID-19. Material for sequencing was peripheral blood. The chain links TRBV5-1 to TRBJ2-1, with D perhaps TRBD2 (5 bases). The chain's CDR3 is CASSLPLAGGDEQFF. The DNA for the CDR3 is TGCGCCAGCAGCTTGCCATTAGCCGGAGGAGATGAGCAGTTCTTC.